The rows below give T cell receptor beta chains drawn from one sample of a study of CD8 T cells in Susac syndrome. TCRdb reprocessed the immunoSEQ multiplex PCR reads via MiXCR and lists one record per CDR3 protein. The sample holds 130,000 or so distinct CDR3 sequences, 80% seen once. The specimen sequenced was CD8+ T cells from PBMCs. These receptor sequences come from a human donor with multiple sclerosis. The CDR3 runs from the conserved cysteine through the conserved F or W. Each record gives: D gene, J gene, V gene, clone size, CDR3 protein, CDR3 DNA. D genes are given only for firm matches. Clone sizes are given selectively: once, few, many, or a class where the clone is expanded.

d_call: TRBD1
j_call: TRBJ1-1
v_call: TRBV7-9
clone_size: NA
cdr3_aa: CASSFGQAEAFF
cdr3_nt: TGTGCCAGCAGCTTCGGACAGGCTGAAGCTTTCTTT

d_call: NA
j_call: TRBJ1-2
v_call: TRBV3-1
clone_size: NA
cdr3_aa: CASSQDLPPGGRYGYTF
cdr3_nt: TGTGCCAGCAGCCAAGACCTCCCCCCGGGGGGCCGGTATGGCTACACCTTC

d_call: TRBD1
j_call: TRBJ2-7
v_call: TRBV7-9
clone_size: NA
cdr3_aa: CASSLGTGTIYEQYF
cdr3_nt: TGTGCCAGCAGCCTAGGGACAGGGACTATCTACGAGCAGTACTTC

d_call: NA
j_call: TRBJ2-7
v_call: TRBV7-9
clone_size: NA
cdr3_aa: CASSPGGYGQYF
cdr3_nt: TGTGCCAGCAGCCCGGGGGGCTACGGGCAGTACTTC

d_call: NA
j_call: TRBJ2-1
v_call: TRBV19
clone_size: NA
cdr3_aa: CAIRDGPNEQFF
cdr3_nt: TGTGCCATACGGGACGGACCCAATGAGCAGTTCTTC

d_call: TRBD1
j_call: TRBJ2-1
v_call: TRBV19
clone_size: NA
cdr3_aa: CASSISGQGPNEQFF
cdr3_nt: TGTGCCAGTAGTATCTCGGGACAGGGACCTAATGAGCAGTTCTTC

d_call: NA
j_call: TRBJ1-5
v_call: TRBV20-1
clone_size: NA
cdr3_aa: CSARDYGGRGYSNQPQHF
cdr3_nt: TGCAGTGCTAGAGATTATGGGGGTAGGGGTTATAGCAATCAGCCCCAGCATTTT

d_call: NA
j_call: TRBJ2-1
v_call: TRBV4-3
clone_size: NA
cdr3_aa: CASSQDLGQPYNEQFF
cdr3_nt: TGCGCCAGCAGCCAAGACTTGGGGCAACCATACAATGAGCAGTTCTTC

d_call: TRBD2
j_call: TRBJ2-5
v_call: TRBV20-1
clone_size: NA
cdr3_aa: CSATIFPWTSGGGETQYF
cdr3_nt: TGCAGTGCTACAATTTTCCCTTGGACTAGCGGAGGGGGGGAGACCCAGTACTTC

d_call: TRBD2
j_call: TRBJ2-5
v_call: TRBV20-1
clone_size: NA
cdr3_aa: CSARVFRATSGQETQYF
cdr3_nt: TGCAGTGCTAGGGTATTTCGTGCAACTAGCGGACAAGAGACCCAGTACTTC

d_call: NA
j_call: TRBJ2-3
v_call: TRBV9
clone_size: NA
cdr3_aa: CASSANTDTQYF
cdr3_nt: TGTGCCAGCAGTGCCAACACAGATACGCAGTATTTT

d_call: NA
j_call: TRBJ2-1
v_call: TRBV6-5
clone_size: NA
cdr3_aa: CASSYGTDSYNEQFF
cdr3_nt: TGTGCCAGCAGTTACGGGACGGACTCCTACAATGAGCAGTTCTTC

d_call: TRBD1
j_call: TRBJ1-1
v_call: TRBV27
clone_size: NA
cdr3_aa: CASSLWGQGSPEAFF
cdr3_nt: TGTGCCAGCAGTTTATGGGGACAGGGAAGCCCCGAAGCTTTCTTT

d_call: TRBD1
j_call: TRBJ2-1
v_call: TRBV27
clone_size: NA
cdr3_aa: CASSSRPGQGFDEQFF
cdr3_nt: TGTGCCAGCAGTTCAAGGCCGGGACAGGGGTTCGATGAGCAGTTCTTC

d_call: NA
j_call: TRBJ2-3
v_call: TRBV2
clone_size: NA
cdr3_aa: CASSVETTSTDTQYF
cdr3_nt: TGTGCCAGCAGTGTGGAAACGACTAGCACAGATACGCAGTATTTT

d_call: TRBD1
j_call: TRBJ1-4
v_call: TRBV30
clone_size: NA
cdr3_aa: CAWSAGTGTTNEKLFF
cdr3_nt: TGTGCCTGGAGTGCCGGGACAGGCACAACTAATGAAAAACTGTTTTTT

d_call: NA
j_call: TRBJ2-4
v_call: TRBV7-9
clone_size: once
cdr3_aa: CASSLGGKNIQYF
cdr3_nt: TGTGCCAGCAGCTTAGGCGGAAAAAACATTCAGTACTTC

d_call: NA
j_call: TRBJ1-2
v_call: TRBV4-1
clone_size: NA
cdr3_aa: CASSQESLQGRSDYGYTF
cdr3_nt: TGCGCCAGCAGCCAAGAGAGTCTTCAGGGGCGGTCGGACTATGGCTACACCTTC

d_call: NA
j_call: TRBJ2-2
v_call: TRBV9
clone_size: once
cdr3_aa: CASSVERTGELFF
cdr3_nt: TGTGCCAGCAGCGTAGAAAGGACCGGGGAGCTGTTTTTT

d_call: TRBD1
j_call: TRBJ2-1
v_call: TRBV27
clone_size: NA
cdr3_aa: CASSLWGQGVYNEQFF
cdr3_nt: TGTGCCAGCAGTTTATGGGGTCAGGGGGTCTACAATGAGCAGTTCTTC

d_call: NA
j_call: TRBJ2-2
v_call: TRBV11-2
clone_size: NA
cdr3_aa: CASSLVSRQLFTGELFF
cdr3_nt: TGTGCCAGCAGCTTAGTCTCTCGACAGCTCTTCACCGGGGAGCTGTTTTTT

d_call: NA
j_call: TRBJ2-2
v_call: TRBV4-3
clone_size: few
cdr3_aa: CASSQGFIGGTGELFF
cdr3_nt: TGCGCCAGCAGCCAGGGCTTCATTGGAGGCACCGGGGAGCTGTTTTTT

d_call: NA
j_call: TRBJ1-1
v_call: TRBV7-9
clone_size: few
cdr3_aa: CASSLELEMNTEAFF
cdr3_nt: TGTGCCAGCAGCTTAGAGCTCGAAATGAACACTGAAGCTTTCTTT

d_call: NA
j_call: TRBJ1-2
v_call: TRBV29-1
clone_size: NA
cdr3_aa: CSVEGAETHYGYTF
cdr3_nt: TGCAGCGTTGAGGGGGCAGAGACGCACTATGGCTACACCTTC

d_call: NA
j_call: TRBJ2-7
v_call: TRBV5-4
clone_size: few
cdr3_aa: CASSPGAGYYEQYF
cdr3_nt: TGTGCCAGCAGCCCGGGGGCCGGCTACTACGAGCAGTACTTC

d_call: TRBD1
j_call: TRBJ1-1
v_call: TRBV7-9
clone_size: NA
cdr3_aa: CASSLAQGGTEAFF
cdr3_nt: TGTGCCAGCAGCTTAGCCCAGGGGGGCACTGAAGCTTTCTTT

d_call: TRBD1
j_call: TRBJ1-2
v_call: TRBV30
clone_size: NA
cdr3_aa: CAWGSLGQPGKGYGYTF
cdr3_nt: TGTGCCTGGGGATCCTTGGGACAGCCGGGGAAAGGCTATGGCTACACCTTC

d_call: NA
j_call: TRBJ2-3
v_call: TRBV24-1
clone_size: once
cdr3_aa: CATSSRGEAGTQYF
cdr3_nt: TGTGCCACCAGTTCCCGCGGGGAGGCAGGTACGCAGTATTTT

d_call: NA
j_call: TRBJ2-1
v_call: TRBV3-1
clone_size: NA
cdr3_aa: CASSQVSGAGNEQFF
cdr3_nt: TGTGCCAGCAGCCAAGTTTCGGGGGCGGGCAATGAGCAGTTCTTC

d_call: TRBD1
j_call: TRBJ1-6
v_call: TRBV2
clone_size: NA
cdr3_aa: CASTAGQTNSPLHF
cdr3_nt: TGTGCCAGCACCGCGGGACAGACCAATTCACCCCTCCACTTT

d_call: NA
j_call: TRBJ2-1
v_call: TRBV7-9
clone_size: NA
cdr3_aa: CASSPKQGNEQFF
cdr3_nt: TGTGCCAGCAGCCCAAAACAGGGCAATGAGCAGTTCTTC

d_call: TRBD2
j_call: TRBJ2-1
v_call: TRBV20-1
clone_size: NA
cdr3_aa: CSARDGLAGELSSYNEQFF
cdr3_nt: TGCAGTGCTAGAGATGGGCTAGCGGGAGAGTTAAGCTCCTACAATGAGCAGTTCTTC

d_call: TRBD2
j_call: TRBJ2-2
v_call: TRBV7-2
clone_size: NA
cdr3_aa: CASRERGGGAGELFF
cdr3_nt: TGTGCCAGCAGAGAGCGGGGGGGCGGTGCCGGGGAGCTGTTTTTT

d_call: NA
j_call: TRBJ2-5
v_call: TRBV2
clone_size: NA
cdr3_aa: CASSPGGAVARETQYF
cdr3_nt: TGTGCCAGCAGCCCTGGGGGGGCAGTCGCTAGAGAGACCCAGTACTTC

d_call: NA
j_call: TRBJ1-5
v_call: TRBV30
clone_size: NA
cdr3_aa: CAWSEGIGDQPQHF
cdr3_nt: TGTGCCTGGAGTGAGGGCATCGGAGATCAGCCCCAGCATTTT

d_call: NA
j_call: TRBJ1-1
v_call: TRBV5-4
clone_size: NA
cdr3_aa: CASIINTEAFF
cdr3_nt: TGTGCCAGCATAATAAACACTGAAGCTTTCTTT

d_call: TRBD1
j_call: TRBJ2-1
v_call: TRBV10-3
clone_size: NA
cdr3_aa: CAISVSPRDSHYNEQFF
cdr3_nt: TGTGCCATCAGTGTATCGCCACGGGACAGTCACTACAATGAGCAGTTCTTC

d_call: TRBD2
j_call: TRBJ2-3
v_call: TRBV19
clone_size: NA
cdr3_aa: CASRVAGGSTDTQYF
cdr3_nt: TGTGCCAGTAGGGTAGCGGGGGGAAGCACAGATACGCAGTATTTT

d_call: NA
j_call: TRBJ1-4
v_call: TRBV11-2
clone_size: NA
cdr3_aa: CASSPAGATNEKLFF
cdr3_nt: TGTGCCAGCAGCCCGGCGGGGGCAACTAATGAAAAACTGTTTTTT

d_call: NA
j_call: TRBJ1-5
v_call: TRBV19
clone_size: NA
cdr3_aa: CASSIGPGGQPQHF
cdr3_nt: TGTGCCAGTAGTATAGGTCCCGGTGGTCAGCCCCAGCATTTT

d_call: NA
j_call: TRBJ2-1
v_call: TRBV12-3/TRBV12-4
clone_size: NA
cdr3_aa: CASSLRGGQQFF
cdr3_nt: TGTGCCAGCAGTCTCAGGGGGGGACAGCAGTTCTTC

d_call: TRBD2
j_call: TRBJ2-1
v_call: TRBV7-9
clone_size: NA
cdr3_aa: CASRPSGSRNEQFF
cdr3_nt: TGTGCCAGCAGACCTAGCGGGAGTAGAAATGAGCAGTTCTTC

d_call: TRBD2
j_call: TRBJ2-1
v_call: TRBV28
clone_size: once
cdr3_aa: CASSLTGGNNEQFF
cdr3_nt: TGTGCCAGCAGTTTAACGGGGGGAAATAATGAGCAGTTCTTC

d_call: NA
j_call: TRBJ1-6
v_call: TRBV5-4
clone_size: NA
cdr3_aa: CASSLRDPPYNSPLHF
cdr3_nt: TGTGCCAGCAGCCTCCGGGACCCGCCCTATAATTCACCCCTCCACTTT

d_call: NA
j_call: TRBJ2-1
v_call: TRBV4-3
clone_size: NA
cdr3_aa: CASSQDGDPRDEQFF
cdr3_nt: TGCGCCAGCAGCCAAGATGGAGACCCCCGTGATGAGCAGTTCTTC

d_call: NA
j_call: TRBJ1-3
v_call: TRBV2
clone_size: NA
cdr3_aa: CATPTEGNTIYF
cdr3_nt: TGTGCCACCCCGACGGAAGGAAACACCATATATTTT

d_call: NA
j_call: TRBJ1-3
v_call: TRBV9
clone_size: NA
cdr3_aa: CASRAEFSGNTIYF
cdr3_nt: TGTGCCAGCAGGGCAGAGTTCTCTGGAAACACCATATATTTT